The following is a TCR beta chain sequence with its context. No antigen is known for it. V lost 1 base and J lost 1; bases outside the gene matches: 2. Germline lookup yields CDR1 LNHNV and CDR2 YYDKDF (reference sequence). This CDR3 has 15 residues. This sample stems from a study of OX40 agonist ivuxolimab in advanced cancers. Study-level information: Intravenous ivuxolimab at 0.01 to 10 mg/kg was given to patients every 2 weeks.

General observations from the study: The study found that CD8+ T cells averaged more expanded clones than CD4+.

Only in-frame clones appear in the TCRdb table, and some are missing; sequencing was by immunoSEQ multiplex PCR. The data show tens of thousands of clones, with less than 90% seen just once and about 0.57% held by the top ten. This TCR was sampled from an adult with an advanced solid tumor such as melanoma, head and neck, liver or kidney cancer. The rearrangement uses TRBV15 and TRBJ2-3, with 7 nucleotides matching TRBD1. The sequencing used CD4+ or CD8+ T cells sorted from blood, collected in a trial of the OX40 agonist ivuxolimab. This chain's CDR3 is CATSRAGQGTDTQYF. In DNA, the CDR3 is TGTGCCACCAGCAGAGCAGGACAGGGCACAGATACGCAGTATTTT.